These 8 T cell receptor beta chains were sequenced from one sample in a study of blood T cell repertoires in COVID-19. The protocol was immunoSEQ multiplex PCR, while the TCRdb copy is restricted to in-frame clones and leaves out a portion. The sample lists fewer than 350,000 clones; more than 75% were seen once. Sequenced input: PBMCs or T cells enriched from blood (not recorded which). The receptors come from a woman in her 40s with acute COVID-19.

V and J are TRBV24-1 and TRBJ1-2, with D possibly being TRBD1 (6 bases). The V gene lost 0 bases and the J gene lost 4 bases, with 8 bases spanning the gap. From germline, CDR1 is KGHDR and CDR2 SFDVKD. The CDR3 runs 14 residues. This chain's CDR3 is CATSDLDRTYGYTF. As DNA, the CDR3 is TGTGCCACCAGTGATTTGGACAGGACCTATGGCTACACCTTC.

The rearrangement joins TRBV5-5 to TRBJ1-1; weak D call: TRBD1 (6 bases). The length of the CDR3 is 13 residues. Trimming left V 2 bases short and J 1 base short, with 6 bases between. Per germline, CDR1 SGHKS and CDR2 YYEKEE (reference sequence). CDR3 coding DNA: TGTGCCAGCAGCTTACAGGGGAACACTGAAGCTTTCTTT. Its protein is CASSLQGNTEAFF.

The chain combines TRBV5-8 with TRBJ2-1, with 9 bases matching TRBD2. Per germline, CDR1 SGHTS and CDR2 YDEGEE. V lost 0 bases, J lost 6 bases, and 7 bases stayed unmatched. There are 16 residues in the CDR3. The CDR3 spells CASSLARREGRNEQFF. The CDR3 nucleotides are TGTGCCAGCAGCTTGGCTAGGCGGGAGGGCCGCAATGAGCAGTTCTTC. The variable domain in full, with the rest retrieved from reference TRBV5-8 and TRBJ2-1, is EAGVTQSPTHLIKTRGQQATLRCSPISGHTSVYWYQQALGLGLQFLLWYDEGEERNRGNFPPRFSGRQFPNYSSELNVNALELEDSALYLCASSLARREGRNEQFFGPGTRLTVL.

As for this clone: The same CDR3 also results from other DNA sequences found in this sample. The chain combines TRBV12-3 or TRBV12-4 with TRBJ1-1, with no clear D. Trimming left V 6 bases short and J 4 bases short, with 6 bases between. The CDR3 contains 11 residues. The CDR3: CASSRGTEAFF. As DNA, the CDR3 is TGTGCCAGCAGCCGGGGCACTGAAGCTTTCTTT.

The chain recombines TRBV3-1 (or the pseudogene TRBV3-2) with TRBJ1-5, with D tentatively TRBD1 (6 bases). CDR1 is LGHDT, CDR2 YNNKEL, per germline (reference sequence). Trimming took off 0 bases at V and 10 bases at J, with 16 bases between the two ends. The CDR3 extends over 15 amino acids. CDR3 DNA: TGTGCCAGCAGCCAAGAACCAGGGGCCCGATCCCCCCAGCATTTT. Translated: CASSQEPGARSPQHF.

The chain combines TRBV11-2 with TRBJ2-7; 10 bases match TRBD2. The germline V gene has CDR1 SGHAT and CDR2 FQNNGV. The CDR3 sequence is 14 residues long. With 7 bases clipped from V and 2 bases from J, the junction kept 5 bases outside the gene matches. Here the CDR3 reads CASTSGRPPYEQYF. The CDR3 DNA follows: TGTGCCAGCACTAGCGGGAGACCCCCCTACGAGCAGTACTTC.

The genes are TRBV25-1 and TRBJ2-6, with D tentatively TRBD1 (6 bases). CDR3 length: 16 residues. Per germline, CDR1 MGHDK and CDR2 SYGVNS. V gave up 6 bases and J gave up 2 bases, with 14 bases separating them. The CDR3 DNA sequence: TGTGCCAGCAGGGGTGGGGGCTGGACTGGGGCCAACGTCCTGACTTTC. The encoded protein is CASRGGGWTGANVLTF.

The chain recombines TRBV12-5 with TRBJ2-3; D is possibly TRBD2 (5 bases). Germline V gene data show CDR1 as LGHNT and CDR2 as FRNRAP. The ends were cut back, 2 bases at V and 7 bases at J, with 19 bases in the middle. The CDR3 is 16 amino acids. The CDR3 here is CASGLFVGRTQNTQYF. CDR3 bases: TGTGCTAGTGGTTTGTTCGTAGGGAGAACTCAAAATACGCAGTATTTT.